These 23 T cell receptor beta chains originate from one sample sequenced in a study of blood T cell repertoires in COVID-19. TCRdb keeps only in-frame clones here, not all; method: immunoSEQ multiplex PCR. The data contain approximately 440,000 clones, around 91% of them singletons. Input material: PBMCs or T cells enriched from blood (not recorded which). These receptors all stem from a man younger than 30 who had recovered from COVID-19.

This chain uses TRBV11-3 with TRBJ2-2, with a possible D match to TRBD2 (6 bases). Germline CDR1 and CDR2: SGHNT and YENEEA. The germline V and J ends were trimmed by 5 bases and 3 bases, with 10 bases remaining between them. The CDR3 runs to 14 residues. In DNA, the CDR3 is TGTGCCAGCAGCCGGGGCGGGGACACCGGGGAGCTGTTTTTT. Its translation is CASSRGGDTGELFF.

The chain has TRBV3-1 (or the pseudogene TRBV3-2) and TRBJ2-7; a possible D gene is TRBD1 (6 bases). The CDR3 sequence is 16 residues long. Germline CDR1 reads LGHDT; CDR2 reads YNNKEL (reference sequence). V lost 0 bases and J lost 1, with 13 bases in between. The CDR3 bases are TGTGCCAGCAGCCAAGATCCCGGCAGGGGTTCCTACGAGCAGTACTTC. Translating it yields CASSQDPGRGSYEQYF.

This clone came up a few times. The chain has TRBV27 and TRBJ1-6; D gene ambiguous. The V and J ends lost 5 bases and 10 bases respectively, with 18 bases between them. This CDR3 is 15 amino acids long. CDR1 is MNHEY and CDR2 is SMNVEV in the germline V gene (reference sequence). This CDR3 reads CASSPRREGQSPLHF. In DNA form, the CDR3 reads TGTGCCAGCAGTCCCCGCCGGGAAGGGCAATCACCCCTCCACTTT.

This clone occurred once. The rearrangement uses TRBV28 and TRBJ2-3; 9 bases are shared with TRBD2. CDR3 length: 17 amino acids. CDR1 and CDR2 (germline): MDHEN, SYDVKM. V was pared by 3 bases and J by 2 bases, with 9 bases of the junction left unmatched. This chain's CDR3 is CASSFWASGAYTDTQYF. Here the CDR3 DNA reads TGTGCCAGCAGTTTTTGGGCTAGCGGGGCTTACACAGATACGCAGTATTTT.

The chain combines TRBV9 with TRBJ2-1, with 15 bases that match TRBD2. The V gene's germline CDR1 is SGDLS and CDR2 YYNGEE. The CDR3 totals 19 residues. The V and J ends lost 3 bases and 3 bases, in that order; junction bases with no gene match: 10. CDR3 in DNA: TGTGCCAGCAGCGAGGGGACTAGCGGGGGGCCAGACAGCTACAATGAGCAGTTCTTC. Translating it yields CASSEGTSGGPDSYNEQFF.

The chain combines TRBV29-1 with TRBJ2-1; the D gene is possibly TRBD2 (7 bases). Looked up from germline, CDR1 is SQVTM and CDR2 is ANQGSEA. The length of the CDR3 is 11 residues. Trimming removed 4 bases from V and 8 bases from J, with 9 bases in between. Written as DNA, the CDR3 is TGCAGCGTTGGGGGGGGCTATGAGCAGTTCTTC. Translating it yields CSVGGGYEQFF.

This chain links TRBV19 with TRBJ1-3, with 7 nucleotides matching TRBD1. In germline, CDR1 is LNHDA, CDR2 SQIVND (reference sequence). The ends lost 6 bases at V and 0 bases at J; junction bases unmatched: 5. The CDR3 spans 15 residues. CDR3 residues: CASRPTGVSGNTIYF. CDR3 DNA sequence: TGTGCCAGTAGGCCAACAGGGGTCTCTGGAAACACCATATATTTT.

This clone was recorded once. The CDR3 is CASSQAASGRPPPQFF. The CDR3 nucleotides are TGTGCCAGCAGCCAAGCAGCTAGCGGGAGGCCTCCCCCCCAGTTCTTC. The genes are TRBV3-1 (or the pseudogene TRBV3-2) and TRBJ2-1; 11 bases map to TRBD2. CDR3 length equals 16 residues. CDR1 and CDR2 (germline): LGHDT, YNNKEL (reference sequence). With 1 base clipped from V and 13 bases from J, the junction kept 12 bases outside the gene matches.

The genes are TRBV5-6 and TRBJ1-2; a possible D gene is TRBD1 (6 bases). There are 14 residues in the CDR3. In germline, CDR1 is SGHDT, CDR2 YYEEEE. V was cut by 1 base and J by 5 bases, with 12 bases left in between. The CDR3 nucleotides read TGTGCCAGCAGCTTGTTCGGACAGAAATATGGCTACACCTTC. Protein: CASSLFGQKYGYTF. Full variable domain (rest looked up from reference TRBV5-6 and TRBJ1-2): DAGVTQSPTHLIKTRGQQVTLRCSPKSGHDTVSWYQQALGQGPQFIFQYYEEEERQRGNFPDRFSGHQFPNYSSELNVNALLLGDSALYLCASSLFGQKYGYTFGSGTRLTVV.

The rearrangement uses TRBV21-1 and TRBJ2-7; the DNA was not compared with TRBD1, the D call given in the table. TRBV21-1 is labeled a pseudogene. This CDR3 comprises 19 residues. Here the CDR3 reads CASSKAPITQGGLSYEQYF. CDR3 coding DNA: TGTGCCAGCAGCAAAGCCCCTATCACCCAGGGTGGGCTTTCCTACGAGCAGTACTTC.

The J gene is TRBJ1-1, the V gene TRBV11-3, with 9 bases matching TRBD1. The V and J ends lost 5 bases and 6 bases, in that order; junction bases with no gene match: 7. This CDR3 comprises 14 residues. CDR1 is SGHNT and CDR2 is YENEEA in the germline V gene. The CDR3 is CASSIPGQGSEAFF. CDR3 DNA: TGTGCCAGCAGCATACCGGGACAGGGCTCTGAAGCTTTCTTT.

The genes are TRBV5-5 and TRBJ2-7, with 7 bases identical to TRBD2. Unmatched junction bases numbered 4, after V lost 4 bases and J lost 3 bases. The germline CDR1 and CDR2 sequences are SGHKS and YYEKEE (reference sequence). CDR3 length equals 13 residues. The CDR3 nucleotides are TGTGCCAGCAGCGCGGGAGTAGGCTACGAGCAGTACTTC. It translates to CASSAGVGYEQYF. Full variable domain (rest looked up from reference TRBV5-5 and TRBJ2-7): DAGVTQSPTHLIKTRGQQVTLRCSPISGHKSVSWYQQVLGQGPQFIFQYYEKEERGRGNFPDRFSARQFPNYSSELNVNALLLGDSALYLCASSAGVGYEQYFGPGTRLTVT.

The rearrangement joins TRBV5-1 to TRBJ2-1; 10 bases are a match to TRBD2. V shed 3 bases and J 2 bases; nucleotides not matched to a gene: 5. The CDR3 is 16 residues long. In germline, CDR1 is SGHRS, CDR2 YFSETQ. CDR3 nucleotides: TGCGCCAGCAGCTGGTCCGGGACTAGCGCCTACAATGAGCAGTTCTTC. This codes for CASSWSGTSAYNEQFF.

This clone occurred once. The V gene is TRBV29-1, the J gene TRBJ2-1, with D perhaps TRBD2 (6 bases). Germline assignment: CDR1 SQVTM and CDR2 ANQGSEA. The CDR3 is 15 residues long. V lost 5 bases and J 1 base, leaving 15 bases between the germline ends. The CDR3 here is CSVSAWGVSYNEQFF. The DNA for the CDR3 is TGCAGCGTTTCTGCCTGGGGGGTATCCTACAATGAGCAGTTCTTC.

This rearrangement joins TRBV5-5 to TRBJ2-1; 15 nucleotides line up with TRBD2. This CDR3 has 15 amino acids. Germline lookup yields CDR1 SGHKS and CDR2 YYEKEE (reference sequence). J was trimmed by 8 bases and V by 4 bases; bases with no gene match: 4. This CDR3 is CASSPGLAGGHEQFF. The CDR3 DNA follows: TGTGCCAGCAGCCCGGGACTAGCGGGGGGTCATGAGCAGTTCTTC. The full variable domain, with the rest looked up from reference TRBV5-5 and TRBJ2-1, is DAGVTQSPTHLIKTRGQQVTLRCSPISGHKSVSWYQQVLGQGPQFIFQYYEKEERGRGNFPDRFSARQFPNYSSELNVNALLLGDSALYLCASSPGLAGGHEQFFGPGTRLTVL.

CDR3 loop: CASSLSRGNEKLFF. The CDR3 DNA follows: TGTGCCAGCAGTTTAAGCAGGGGTAATGAAAAACTGTTTTTT. This rearrangement joins TRBV27 to TRBJ1-4, with D maybe TRBD1 (6 bases). V was cut by 2 bases and J by 4 bases, with 8 bases left in between. This CDR3 has 14 amino acids. Germline CDR1 is MNHEY and CDR2 is SMNVEV (reference sequence).

The rearrangement joins TRBV15 to TRBJ1-1; 9 bases match TRBD1. Germline lookup yields CDR1 LNHNV and CDR2 YYDKDF (reference sequence). This CDR3 has 15 residues. J lost 10 bases, V lost 3 bases, and 12 bases had no gene match. CDR3 loop: CATSSSGTGKDGAFF. As DNA, the CDR3 is TGTGCCACCAGCAGCAGTGGGACAGGGAAAGACGGAGCTTTCTTT.

The rearrangement uses TRBV5-8 and TRBJ1-2; D is perhaps TRBD1 (5 bases). This CDR3 is built from 12 residues. Germline CDR1 and CDR2: SGHTS and YDEGEE. Trimming shortened V by 7 bases and J by 3 bases, and 10 bases separated the two germline ends. CDR3 sequence reads: CASGQGYYGYTF. CDR3 DNA: TGTGCCAGCGGGCAGGGTTACTATGGCTACACCTTC.

This chain uses TRBV11-3 with TRBJ2-7; TRBD2 is a possible D gene (6 bases). Deletions cut 1 base from V and 7 bases from J, with 20 bases between. In germline, CDR1 is SGHNT, CDR2 YENEEA. The CDR3 spans 16 residues. CDR3 sequence (DNA): TGTGCCAGCAGCTTAGCCCAGCGGGCCCCTGCGAGAGAGCAGTACTTC. The encoded protein is CASSLAQRAPAREQYF.

This rearrangement joins TRBV6-1 to TRBJ1-5, with D tentatively TRBD1 (6 bases). The germline V gene encodes CDR1 MNHNS and CDR2 SASEGT. V was shortened by 4 bases and J by 0 bases, with 16 bases between the two germline ends. The CDR3 spans 17 residues. CDR3 sequence (DNA): TGTGCCAGCAGTGCAGCTACAGGGTTCTATAGCAATCAGCCCCAGCATTTT. The encoded protein is CASSAATGFYSNQPQHF.

The V call is TRBV30, the J call TRBJ2-1; TRBD2 agrees at 13 bases. CDR3 length: 16 amino acids. J lost 5 bases, V lost 1 base, and 5 bases had no gene match. Per the germline V gene, CDR1 is GTSNPN and CDR2 is SVGIG (reference sequence). CDR3 protein: CAWSELGLAGHNEQFF. In DNA form, the CDR3 reads TGTGCCTGGAGTGAGCTGGGACTAGCGGGACACAATGAGCAGTTCTTC. Drawing the rest from reference TRBV30 and TRBJ2-1, the complete variable domain is SQTIHQWPATLVQPVGSPLSLECTVEGTSNPNLYWYRQAAGRGLQLLFYSVGIGQISSEVPQNLSASRPQDRQFILSSKKLLLSDSGFYLCAWSELGLAGHNEQFFGPGTRLTVL.

The CDR3 loop reads CSVRVVGQGRLEQYF. As DNA, the CDR3 is TGCAGCGTTCGGGTCGTGGGACAGGGTCGCTTGGAGCAGTACTTC. V usage is TRBV29-1 and J usage is TRBJ2-7; 9 nucleotides agree with TRBD1. V shed 5 bases, J shed 7 bases, and the junction held 15 bases outside the gene matches. The CDR3 has 15 residues. Germline lookup yields CDR1 SQVTM and CDR2 ANQGSEA.

The rearrangement links TRBV18 to TRBJ2-5; perhaps TRBD2 as D (5 bases). With 6 bases removed from V and 5 bases from J, the gap between germline ends came to 13 bases. CDR3 length: 13 amino acids. The V gene's germline CDR1 is KGHSH and CDR2 LQKENI. DNA of the CDR3: TGTGCCAGCTCTCCCCGGGAAAGGGAGACCCAGTACTTC. Protein sequence: CASSPRERETQYF.